This T cell receptor (beta chain) derives from a study of blood T cells in healthy people across ages. Then a second PCR, running roughly 7 to 11 cycles, was carried out with a sample-barcoded 5' primer and a J-beta primer mix. Each CDR3 protein gets one entry after TCRdb re-called the 5' RACE reads with MiXCR. The table has fewer than 2,000,000 distinct CDR3 sequences, about 31% seen once. This clonotype was observed a handful of times. Per the germline V gene, CDR1 is MDHEN and CDR2 is SYDVKM. V was trimmed by 4 bases and J by 9 bases, leaving 10 bases between them. There are 12 residues in the CDR3.

The receptor was isolated from a woman aged 30 to 39 in good health. The rearrangement uses TRBV28 and TRBJ2-1, with D unclear. The sequenced sample was blood. The CDR3 spells CASSSKATEQFF. CDR3 sequence (DNA): TGTGCCAGCAGTTCCAAGGCTACTGAGCAGTTCTTC. The entire variable domain, with the rest obtained from reference TRBV28 and TRBJ2-1, is as follows: DVKVTQSSRYLVKRTGEKVFLECVQDMDHENMFWYRQDPGLGLRLIYFSYDVKMKEKGDIPEGYSVSREKKERFSLILESASTNQTSMYLCASSSKATEQFFGPGTRLTVL.